The rows below give T cell receptor beta chains drawn from one sample of a study of molecular identifiers for immune sequencing clone quantification. In TCRdb, the PCR reads were re-called with MiXCR into one record per CDR3 protein. The sample contains 600,000 to 650,000 distinct CDR3 sequences, 15% to 20% of which appear only once. The material sequenced was naive CD8+ T cells from blood, with Jurkat cell RNA spiked in. Receptors were obtained from a human donor in good health. Some libraries in this study had Jurkat cell RNA spiked in. The CDR3 runs from the conserved cysteine through the conserved F or W. D genes are given only for firm matches. Where a row states a size, it is once, few, many or the class of an expanded clone; other rows omit it.

v_gene	abundance	j_gene	d_gene	CDR3nt	CDR3aa
TRBV27	many	TRBJ2-7	-	TGTGCCAGCAGTTTACCAGGGGCCGAGCAGTACTTC	CASSLPGAEQYF
TRBV7-9	many	TRBJ2-7	TRBD1	TGTGCCAGCAGCTTTAACCGGGACAGGGGAGTAGAGCAGTACTTC	CASSFNRDRGVEQYF
TRBV4-1	-	TRBJ1-1	-	TGCGCCAGCAGCCCACAGGGCACTAAAGCTTTCTTT	CASSPQGTKAFF
TRBV20-1	-	TRBJ2-7	-	TGCAGTGCTAGAGAGGGGGTGGCCTACGAGCAGTACTTC	CSAREGVAYEQYF
TRBV27	few	TRBJ2-3	TRBD2	TGTGCCAGCAGTGGGACTAGCGGAACTAGCACAGATACGCAGTATTTT	CASSGTSGTSTDTQYF
TRBV4-3	many	TRBJ2-6	-	TGCGCCAGCAGCCCGGCACATTATGGGGCCAACGTCCTGACTTTC	CASSPAHYGANVLTF
TRBV19	many	TRBJ2-7	TRBD1	TGTGCCAGTAGTACAGGGACAGCACACTACGAGCAGTACTTC	CASSTGTAHYEQYF
TRBV19	-	TRBJ2-3	TRBD1	TGTGCCAGTACCCCGGGACAGAGCACAGATACGCAGTATTTT	CASTPGQSTDTQYF
TRBV6-2/TRBV6-3	-	TRBJ1-1	TRBD1	TGTGCCGGCAGTTACCTCGGACAGGGGGACAAATGGGGCACTGAAGCTTTCTTT	CAGSYLGQGDKWGTEAFF
TRBV29-1	many	TRBJ1-2	TRBD1	TGCAGCGTTGAAGATCCGGACAGGGGAGGCTACACCTTC	CSVEDPDRGGYTF
TRBV12-3/TRBV12-4	many	TRBJ2-4	TRBD2	TGTGCCAGCACCCCAAGGGCAGCGGGAGTCGCAAACATTCAGTACTTC	CASTPRAAGVANIQYF
TRBV5-5	many	TRBJ2-7	-	TGTGCCAGCAGCTTGTCCTACGACCTGGACGGGGGATACTTC	CASSLSYDLDGGYF
TRBV6-6	many	TRBJ2-1	-	TGTGCCAGCGGATTGACCGGGACTGAGCAGTTCTTC	CASGLTGTEQFF
TRBV20-1	-	TRBJ2-5	TRBD2	TGCAGTGCTAGAGATTTGGGACTAGCGGGACCCGGTTGGGAGACCCAGTACTTC	CSARDLGLAGPGWETQYF
TRBV5-6	many	TRBJ1-1	-	TGTGCCAGCAGCCACCCCTGGACGGATGAAGCTTTCTTT	CASSHPWTDEAFF
TRBV5-4	many	TRBJ2-7	TRBD1	TGTGCCAGCGGGGACAGGACGAGAGACTACGAGCAGTACTTC	CASGDRTRDYEQYF
TRBV19	-	TRBJ2-7	TRBD1	TGTGCCAGTAACCTAATATATATTGGGGGAACAGGGGAAGTCTACGAGCAGTACTTC	CASNLIYIGGTGEVYEQYF
TRBV6-5	many	TRBJ2-7	TRBD1	TGTGCCAGCAGCCTGACAGGGGGCAGCGAGCAGTACTTC	CASSLTGGSEQYF
TRBV7-9	many	TRBJ2-3	-	TGTGCCAGCAGCCCCCAGGGGGGCAACACAGATACGCAGTATTTT	CASSPQGGNTDTQYF
TRBV28	-	TRBJ2-3	-	TGTGCCAGCAGTCCGAGGGTTCGGGTGGGCACAGATACGCAGTATTTT	CASSPRVRVGTDTQYF
TRBV6-6	many	TRBJ1-1	TRBD1	TGTGCCAGCAGTTACGAGGCAGGGGGTCCTGAAGCTTTCTTT	CASSYEAGGPEAFF
TRBV7-9	many	TRBJ2-5	TRBD2	TGTGCCAGCAGCTATGGACTAGCGGGGTTGGAGACCCAGTACTTC	CASSYGLAGLETQYF
TRBV3-1	few	TRBJ2-7	TRBD2	TGTGCCAGCAGCCACCGAGCGACTAGCGGGGGGGCCGGCGAGCAGTACTTC	CASSHRATSGGAGEQYF
TRBV2	many	TRBJ1-5	TRBD1	TGTGCCAGCAGTGGAGGACAGGATCGAGGCAATCAGCCCCAGCATTTT	CASSGGQDRGNQPQHF
TRBV2	-	TRBJ1-3	-	TGTGCCAGCACTATAGACAGGCACTTTGGAAACACCATATATTTT	CASTIDRHFGNTIYF
TRBV9	-	TRBJ2-2	-	TGTGCCAGCAGCGTCGCGAGCGGTTTCGGGGAGCTGTTTTTT	CASSVASGFGELFF
TRBV3-1	many	TRBJ2-1	-	TGTGCCAGCAGCCAATTTCTGCCCAGGTCCCACAATGAGCAGTTCTTC	CASSQFLPRSHNEQFF
TRBV3-1	many	TRBJ2-7	-	TGTGCCAGCAGCCAAGAGGCAGCAAAAGATTACGAGCAGTACTTC	CASSQEAAKDYEQYF
TRBV4-1	many	TRBJ1-1	-	TGCGCCAGCAGCCAAGGTAGCAGGGCTATCGGCACTGAAGCTTTCTTT	CASSQGSRAIGTEAFF
TRBV30	-	TRBJ1-1	-	TGTGCCTGGAGTTATGGAAACACTGAAGCTTTCTTT	CAWSYGNTEAFF
TRBV5-4	-	TRBJ1-6	-	TGTGCCAGCAGTCCGGACACGGCCCGGTCACCCCTCCACTTT	CASSPDTARSPLHF
TRBV19	-	TRBJ2-3	-	TGTGCCAGTAGTATCTACGTCGCAGATACGCAGTATTTT	CASSIYVADTQYF
TRBV19	many	TRBJ2-7	TRBD1	TGTGCCAGTAGTCTCGGACAGGGTCTGAACTACGAGCAGTACTTC	CASSLGQGLNYEQYF
TRBV7-9	many	TRBJ1-5	-	TGTGCCAGCAGCTCCGGACATACTTCTAGCAATCAGCCCCAGCATTTT	CASSSGHTSSNQPQHF
TRBV5-4	many	TRBJ2-7	TRBD1	TGTGCCAGCAGCTCTCCGGGACAGGGAGGCTACGAGCAGTACTTC	CASSSPGQGGYEQYF
TRBV30	many	TRBJ2-3	-	TGTGCCTGGAGTATACTAGGAGGGGGCACAGATACGCAGTATTTT	CAWSILGGGTDTQYF
TRBV4-1	few	TRBJ2-7	-	TGCGCCAGCAGCCAAGCCCAACAGGTGAGCTCCTACGAGCAGTACTTC	CASSQAQQVSSYEQYF
TRBV12-3/TRBV12-4	many	TRBJ2-7	TRBD2	TGTGCCAGCAGTTTAGCGCCGGGGGGTGAGCAGTACTTC	CASSLAPGGEQYF
TRBV12-5	many	TRBJ2-3	-	TGTGCTAGTGGTCCGCCCGAGAAAGATACGCAGTATTTT	CASGPPEKDTQYF
TRBV7-2	many	TRBJ2-1	-	TGTGCCAGCAGCTGGGCTACTGAGCAGTTCTTC	CASSWATEQFF
TRBV28	many	TRBJ2-7	TRBD1	TGTGCCAGCAGTGAACAGGGGGCGAATTTATACGAGCAGTACTTC	CASSEQGANLYEQYF
TRBV4-1	-	TRBJ2-7	TRBD2	TGCGCCAGCAGCCAAGCCACTAGCGGGAGCTACGAGCAGTACTTC	CASSQATSGSYEQYF
TRBV14	-	TRBJ2-7	-	TGTGCCTGCAACCAAGGGGTCGGGGGCGAGCAGTACTTC	CACNQGVGGEQYF
TRBV13	many	TRBJ2-4	-	TGTGCCAGCAGCTCCCGGACGGTCGAAGGCAAAAACATTCAGTACTTC	CASSSRTVEGKNIQYF
TRBV7-9	many	TRBJ1-1	TRBD1	TGTGCCAGCAGCTTACCCAGGGGCAGGGGGCGGAGGGACACTGAAGCTTTCTTT	CASSLPRGRGRRDTEAFF
TRBV12-3/TRBV12-4	many	TRBJ1-5	TRBD1	TGTGCCAGCAGTCGCACAGGGGGGGAACAGCCCCAGCATTTT	CASSRTGGEQPQHF
TRBV19	-	TRBJ2-1	TRBD2	TGTGCCAGTAGTATCGCAAGCGGGAGTTTATTTTACAATGAGCAGTTCTTC	CASSIASGSLFYNEQFF
TRBV18	few	TRBJ2-3	-	TGTGCCAGCTCACCGAGGGACAACACAGATACGCAGTATTTT	CASSPRDNTDTQYF
TRBV2	many	TRBJ2-5	-	TGTGCCAGCAGTGAATACAACGGGGTGGAGTACTTC	CASSEYNGVEYF
TRBV20-1	few	TRBJ1-2	-	TGCAGTGCTAGAGACGGAGCTGATGGCTACACCTTC	CSARDGADGYTF
TRBV27	-	TRBJ1-1	TRBD1	TGTGCCAGCAGTTTATTGGGACAGGGGGGAGCTTTCTTT	CASSLLGQGGAFF
TRBV28	many	TRBJ2-3	TRBD2	TGTGCCAGCAGTTCGTATTTAGCGGGAGGACAATCAGATACGCAGTATTTT	CASSSYLAGGQSDTQYF
TRBV7-2	many	TRBJ2-1	-	TGTGCCAGCAGTCTTCTAGCAGACCGCTCCTACAATGAGCAGTTCTTC	CASSLLADRSYNEQFF
TRBV29-1	many	TRBJ2-7	TRBD1	TGCAGCGCGTGGACAGGGGTCTCCTACGAGCAGTACTTC	CSAWTGVSYEQYF
TRBV2	-	TRBJ2-1	TRBD2	TGTGCCAGCAGTGAAGAAAGCGGGGGGGCTGGGGACAATGAGCAGTTCTTC	CASSEESGGAGDNEQFF